This entry concerns a single TCR beta chain. Its antigen is still unknown. The CDR3 consists of 14 residues. V lost 4 bases and J lost 6; bases outside the gene matches: 5. The V gene's germline CDR1 is SGHRS and CDR2 YFSETQ. The record originates from a study of OX40 agonist ivuxolimab in advanced cancers. On the study more broadly: Partial responses occurred in three patients (one hepatocellular carcinoma, two cutaneous melanoma). General study results and limits: At 0.1 to 3.0 mg/kg, clonal expansion of CD4+ and CD8+ blood T cells had occurred by week 6.

Sequenced by immunoSEQ multiplex PCR; TCRdb stores in-frame clones only, minus some. The sample contains 70,000 to 95,000 clones, roughly 82% of which appear only once. J is TRBJ2-7 and V is TRBV5-1; 12 bases line up with TRBD1. Sample: CD4+ or CD8+ T cells sorted from blood, taken in a trial of the OX40 agonist ivuxolimab. This TCR was recovered from an adult with an advanced solid tumor such as melanoma, head and neck, liver or kidney cancer. The CDR3 loop reads CASSRGQGAGEQYF. For the CDR3, the DNA is TGCGCCAGCAGCAGGGGACAGGGGGCAGGCGAGCAGTACTTC.